These 6 T cell receptor beta chains came from one sample sequenced in a study of shared clonotypes between healthy human individuals. The assay was immunoSEQ multiplex PCR, and TCRdb's table has in-frame clones only and misses some. The table lists about 480,000 clones, 60% to 85% of them singletons. The sequenced material came from PBMCs. The receptors were gathered from a woman aged 40 to 50 in good health. Some clones in this sample may be carry-over from other donors' samples.

The CDR3 nucleotides are TGCGCCAGCAGCTTGAGTCTAAATGTAAATGAGCAGTTCTTC. Translated, it gives CASSLSLNVNEQFF. The chain joins TRBV5-1 to TRBJ2-1; no clear D. CDR1 is SGHRS and CDR2 is YFSETQ in the germline V gene. V was trimmed by 1 base and J by 7 bases, leaving 12 bases between them. CDR3 length equals 14 residues.

The chain uses TRBV6-5 and TRBJ1-1; D remains unclear. V was clipped by 5 bases and J by 2 bases, with 15 bases between them. The germline gives CDR1 MNHEY, CDR2 SVGAGI. The CDR3 contains 15 residues. The CDR3 sequence is CASSPPGRANTEAFF. DNA of the CDR3: TGTGCCAGCAGTCCCCCCGGACGGGCAAACACTGAAGCTTTCTTT.

This clone appeared once. This sequence joins TRBV7-8 and TRBJ1-2; D ambiguous. CDR1 SGHVS and CDR2 FQNEAQ come from the germline V gene. This CDR3 comprises 15 residues. Trimming took off 1 base at V and 3 bases at J, with 12 bases between the two ends. The CDR3: CASSLDHGSDYGYTF. CDR3 bases: TGTGCCAGCAGCTTAGATCATGGCAGCGACTATGGCTACACCTTC. Filled out from reference TRBV7-8 and TRBJ1-2, the complete variable domain reads GAGVSQSPRYKVAKRGQDVALRCDPISGHVSLFWYQQALGQGPEFLTYFQNEAQLDKSGLPSDRFFAERPEGSVSTLKIQRTQQEDSAVYLCASSLDHGSDYGYTFGSGTRLTVV.

J is TRBJ2-7 and V is TRBV25-1; 8 nucleotides agree with TRBD2. Germline V gene data show CDR1 as MGHDK and CDR2 as SYGVNS. This CDR3 has 12 amino acids. Losses at the gene ends were 3 bases for V and 13 bases for J; bases not matched to a gene: 8. The CDR3 sequence: CASSEAGTREYF. As DNA, the CDR3 is TGTGCCAGCAGTGAGGCAGGGACTAGAGAATACTTC.

This chain links TRBV11-3 with TRBJ2-2; D not resolved. Germline CDR1 is SGHNT and CDR2 is YENEEA. CDR3 length: 13 residues. V was shortened by 3 bases and J by 6 bases, with 8 bases between the two germline ends. The CDR3 DNA reads as TGTGCCAGCAGCTTTACCTATCCCGGGGAGCTGTTTTTT. It yields the protein CASSFTYPGELFF.

The gene calls are TRBV5-1 and TRBJ2-1; unclear D gene. V lost 4 bases and J 0 bases, leaving 14 bases between the germline ends. The CDR3 contains 16 residues. Germline V lookup: CDR1 SGHRS, CDR2 YFSETQ. The CDR3 nucleotides read TGCGCCAGCAGCAACCTCCCAGATTTCTCCTACAATGAGCAGTTCTTC. Amino acids: CASSNLPDFSYNEQFF.